These T cell receptor beta chains were read from a single sample in a study of a mutant IDH1 vaccine in newly diagnosed glioma. This table comes from immunoSEQ multiplex PCR, and its TCRdb copy is limited to in-frame clones, with some not included. In the table there are around 99,000 clones, around 80% of which are singletons. Sequencing was performed on PBMCs, taken from a glioma patient treated with radiotherapy, temozolomide or both. The receptors were gathered from a man aged 35 to 55 with glioma. Each CDR3 is given with its conserved first and last residue. D genes are given only for firm matches. Only some rows state a clone size, as once, few, many or a class for expanded clones.

>TRBJ1-6|TRBV6-6|.|once
TGTGCCAGCAGTTCACGGATTAATTCACCCCTCCACTTT
CASSSRINSPLHF
>TRBJ2-7|TRBV7-2|.|.
TGTGCCAGCAGCTTAATAGCCTACGAGCAGTACTTC
CASSLIAYEQYF
>TRBJ2-5|TRBV5-1|.|.
TGCGCCAGCAGCGGGGGAGAAAGTCCGGAGACCCAGTACTTC
CASSGGESPETQYF
>TRBJ2-1|TRBV11-3|TRBD2|.
TGTGCCAGCAGCTCGAGCGGGGGGGTAGCGAATGAGCAGTTCTTC
CASSSSGGVANEQFF
>TRBJ1-2|TRBV12-5|TRBD1|.
TGTGCTAGTGCCTCCCTGACAGGGACGGGCGGCTACACCTTC
CASASLTGTGGYTF
>TRBJ2-5|TRBV29-1|TRBD2|.
TGCAGCGTCCGACTAGCGGGTTTGGAGACCCAGTACTTC
CSVRLAGLETQYF
>TRBJ2-7|TRBV6-5|.|.
TGTGCCAGCAGTTACTCCAGGGAGCAGTACTTC
CASSYSREQYF
>TRBJ2-1|TRBV5-6|TRBD2|.
TGTGCCAGCAGCTTGGCGGGAGGGACGTCGGGGGAGCAGTTCTTC
CASSLAGGTSGEQFF
>TRBJ1-1|TRBV19|.|.
TGTGCCAGTAGTTGGTTTGAGGCTGAAGCTTTCTTT
CASSWFEAEAFF
>TRBJ2-5|TRBV18|.|once
TGTGCCAGCTCCCATGAGGAGGGGGAGACCCAGTACTTC
CASSHEEGETQYF
>TRBJ1-1|TRBV29-1|.|.
TGCAGCGTTGAGTACAGGAACACTGAAGCTTTCTTT
CSVEYRNTEAFF
>TRBJ2-2|TRBV18|TRBD1|.
TGTGCCAGCTCACTTAAGGACAGGGACACCGGGGAGCTGTTTTTT
CASSLKDRDTGELFF
>TRBJ1-5|TRBV7-3|.|.
TGTGCCAGCAGCTTAATAAATCGCTCCGCCTTGGGGGGAAGCAATCAGCCCCAGCATTTT
CASSLINRSALGGSNQPQHF
>TRBJ2-1|TRBV5-6|.|.
TGTGCCAGCAGCTTGGGTAAGGAGGCCAGTTACAATGAGCAGTTCTTC
CASSLGKEASYNEQFF
>TRBJ1-2|TRBV5-6|.|.
TGTGCCAGCAGCTTGGTCCCGGGGGCTGATGGCTACACCTTC
CASSLVPGADGYTF
>TRBJ1-1|TRBV5-4|.|.
TGTGCCAGCTCAGCGTCCGGGTTCACTTTCTTT
CASSASGFTFF
>TRBJ2-7|TRBV6-5|.|.
TGTGCCAGCAGTTCTCCCGCACAGTACGAGCAGTACTTC
CASSSPAQYEQYF
>TRBJ2-7|TRBV4-2|TRBD2|.
TGTGCCAGCAGCCAGGGCTCCGGGACTAGCGGGTACGAGCAGTACTTC
CASSQGSGTSGYEQYF
>TRBJ1-1|TRBV5-5|.|few
TGTGCCAGCAGCTTGGTGGCGAGCTGGAACACTGAAGCTTTCTTT
CASSLVASWNTEAFF
>TRBJ2-3|TRBV25-1|TRBD1|.
TGTGCCAGCGCTCCGACAGGGTGGGGGCCAGATACGCAGTATTTT
CASAPTGWGPDTQYF
>TRBJ2-7|TRBV5-1|.|.
TGCGCCAGCAGCCCAACTAGCAGTTCCTACGAGCAGTACTTC
CASSPTSSSYEQYF
>TRBJ2-7|TRBV7-9|TRBD2|.
TGTGCCAGCACCCAACGGGGGGTGAGCTCCTACGAGCAGTACTTC
CASTQRGVSSYEQYF
>TRBJ2-1|TRBV14|.|.
TGTGCCAGCAGCCAAGCCCCCCTCGGGCGTTTTAGCTCCTACAATGAGCAGTTCTTC
CASSQAPLGRFSSYNEQFF
>TRBJ1-6|TRBV5-4|.|.
TGTGCCAGCAGCCCAGGGTCAGAACGTGGTTCACCCCTCCACTTT
CASSPGSERGSPLHF
>TRBJ2-2|TRBV30|.|.
TGTGCCCGCGTAGGGAGCGGCCTTAACACCGGGGAGCTGTTTTTT
CARVGSGLNTGELFF
>TRBJ1-4|TRBV7-2|TRBD1|.
TGTGCCAGCAGCCCGGACAGGGGCGATGAAAAACTGTTTTTT
CASSPDRGDEKLFF
>TRBJ2-2|TRBV27|TRBD2|.
TGTGCCAGCAGTTCAAGCCCGGGACTAGGAAGGGGGGAGCTGTTTTTT
CASSSSPGLGRGELFF